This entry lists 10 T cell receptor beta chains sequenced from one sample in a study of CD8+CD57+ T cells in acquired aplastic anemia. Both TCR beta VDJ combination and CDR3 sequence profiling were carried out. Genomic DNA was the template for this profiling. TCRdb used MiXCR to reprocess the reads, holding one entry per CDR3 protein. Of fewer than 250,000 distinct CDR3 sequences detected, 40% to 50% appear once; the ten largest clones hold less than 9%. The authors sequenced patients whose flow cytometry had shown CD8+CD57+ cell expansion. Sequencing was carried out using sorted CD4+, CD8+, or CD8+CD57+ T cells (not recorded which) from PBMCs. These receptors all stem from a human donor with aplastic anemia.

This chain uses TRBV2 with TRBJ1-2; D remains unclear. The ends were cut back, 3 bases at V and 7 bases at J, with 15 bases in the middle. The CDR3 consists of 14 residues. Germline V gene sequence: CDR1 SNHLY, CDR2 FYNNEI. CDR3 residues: CASSDRFRSSGYTF. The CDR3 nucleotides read TGTGCCAGCAGTGATCGGTTCAGATCGAGTGGCTACACCTTC. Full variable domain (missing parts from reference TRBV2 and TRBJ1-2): EPEVTQTPSHQVTQMGQEVILRCVPISNHLYFYWYRQILGQKVEFLVSFYNNEISEKSEIFDDQFSVERPDGSNFTLKIRSTKLEDSAMYFCASSDRFRSSGYTFGSGTRLTVV.

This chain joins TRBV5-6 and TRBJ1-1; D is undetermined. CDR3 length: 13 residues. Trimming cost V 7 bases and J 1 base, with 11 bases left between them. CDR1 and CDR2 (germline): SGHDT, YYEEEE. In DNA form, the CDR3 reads TGTGCCAGCGGTTTAGGGCAGAACACTGAAGCTTTCTTT. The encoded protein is CASGLGQNTEAFF.

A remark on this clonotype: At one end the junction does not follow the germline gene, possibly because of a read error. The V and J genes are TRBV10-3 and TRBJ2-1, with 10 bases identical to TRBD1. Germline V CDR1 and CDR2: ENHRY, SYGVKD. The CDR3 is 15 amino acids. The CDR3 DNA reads TGTGCCAGCAGTTACGCCCGGACAGGGGGTATTGAGCAGTTCTTC. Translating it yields CASSYARTGGIEQFF.

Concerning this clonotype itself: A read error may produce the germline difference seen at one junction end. CDR3 loop: CASSGNSRRQPQYF. CDR3 in DNA: TGCGCCAGCAGTGGCAACTCAAGACGTCAGCCCCAGTATTTT. V is TRBV6-1 and J is TRBJ1-5, with unresolved D. TRBJ2-3 explains the end of the DNA better; the J call may be wrong. Germline V gives CDR1 MNHNS, CDR2 SASEGT. The CDR3 runs 14 residues.

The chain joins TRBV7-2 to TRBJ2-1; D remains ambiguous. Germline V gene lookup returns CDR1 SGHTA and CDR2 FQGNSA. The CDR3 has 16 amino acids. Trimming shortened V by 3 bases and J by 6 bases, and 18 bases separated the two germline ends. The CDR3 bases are TGTGCCAGCAGCTTGCTGGAAACCGATCTGGGCAATGAGCAGTTCTTC. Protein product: CASSLLETDLGNEQFF.

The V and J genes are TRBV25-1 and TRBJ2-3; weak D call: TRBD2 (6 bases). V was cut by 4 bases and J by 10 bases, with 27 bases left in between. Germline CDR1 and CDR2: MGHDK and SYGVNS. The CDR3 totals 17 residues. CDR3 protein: CASSGLWDSPRGDAQYF. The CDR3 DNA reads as TGTGCCAGCAGTGGTCTATGGGACTCTCCGCGTGGGGATGCGCAGTATTTT. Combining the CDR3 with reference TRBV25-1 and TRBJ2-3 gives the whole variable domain EADIYQTPRYLVIGTGKKITLECSQTMGHDKMYWYQQDPGMELHLIHYSYGVNSTEKGDLSSESTVSRIRTEHFPLTLESARPSHTSQYLCASSGLWDSPRGDAQYFGPGTRLTVL.

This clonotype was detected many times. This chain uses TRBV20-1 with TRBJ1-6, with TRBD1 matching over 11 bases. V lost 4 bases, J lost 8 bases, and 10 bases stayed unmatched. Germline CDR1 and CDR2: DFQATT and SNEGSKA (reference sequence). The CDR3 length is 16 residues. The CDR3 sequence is CSATYRDRGKDSPLHF. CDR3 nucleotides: TGCAGTGCTACATACCGGGACAGGGGGAAAGATTCACCCCTCCACTTT.

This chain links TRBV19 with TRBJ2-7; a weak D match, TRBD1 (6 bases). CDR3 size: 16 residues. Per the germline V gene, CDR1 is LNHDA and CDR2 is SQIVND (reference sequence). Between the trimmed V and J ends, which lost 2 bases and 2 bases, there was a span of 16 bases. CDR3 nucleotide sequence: TGTGCCAGTAGTATATCCGACAGGATAAGCGCCTACGAGCAGTACTTC. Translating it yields CASSISDRISAYEQYF.

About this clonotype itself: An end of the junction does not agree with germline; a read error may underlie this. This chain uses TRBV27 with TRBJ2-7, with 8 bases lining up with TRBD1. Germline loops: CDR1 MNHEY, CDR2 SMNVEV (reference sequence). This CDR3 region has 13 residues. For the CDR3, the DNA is TGTGCCAGCAGTTGGACAGGGAGCTACGAGCAGTGCTTC. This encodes CASSWTGSYEQCF.

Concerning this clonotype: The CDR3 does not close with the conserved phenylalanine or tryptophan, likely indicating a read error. The CDR3 nucleotides read TGTGCCAGCAGTTCGTCCAATTCGGGCACTGAAGCTTTCTCT. Translated, it gives CASSSSNSGTEAFS. This chain uses TRBV6-2 or TRBV6-3 with TRBJ1-1; D unresolved. CDR1 and CDR2 from the germline V gene are MNHEY and SVGEGT. The CDR3 covers 14 residues. V shed 4 bases and J shed 4 bases, with 13 bases lying between them.